This entry concerns a single T cell receptor beta chain. Its specificity is unknown. Sequencing used immunoSEQ multiplex PCR; TCRdb keeps in-frame clones, though not all of them. The sample consists of 30,000 or so clones, around four fifths of them appearing once. Germline CDR1 SGHRS, CDR2 YFSETQ. V lost 4 bases and J 3 bases, leaving 12 bases between the germline ends. This CDR3 has 14 amino acids. Buffy coats from healthy blood donors served as controls. This record belongs to a study of STAT5B mutations in CD4+ large granular lymphocyte leukemia. Study-level information: The CDR3 'QG' motif was associated with a particular HLA allele among healthy donors.

Overall study results and limits: Roughly 27% of private leukemic clonotypes occurred rarely in other patients' non-leukemic repertoires. Patient CD4-sorted repertoires stayed more clonal than healthy ones after leukemic-clone removal.

Sequencing was performed on CD4+ T cells from blood buffy coats. The receptor's source is a human donor in good health. This sequence joins TRBV5-1 and TRBJ2-3; TRBD2 might be the D (7 bases). The CDR3 DNA follows: TGCGCCAGCAGCGGGAGGGGGGAGACAGATACGCAGTATTTT. Amino acid sequence: CASSGRGETDTQYF. The full variable domain, with the rest looked up from reference TRBV5-1 and TRBJ2-3, is KAGVTQTPRYLIKTRGQQVTLSCSPISGHRSVSWYQQTPGQGLQFLFEYFSETQRNKGNFPGRFSGRQFSNSRSEMNVSTLELGDSALYLCASSGRGETDTQYFGPGTRLTVL.